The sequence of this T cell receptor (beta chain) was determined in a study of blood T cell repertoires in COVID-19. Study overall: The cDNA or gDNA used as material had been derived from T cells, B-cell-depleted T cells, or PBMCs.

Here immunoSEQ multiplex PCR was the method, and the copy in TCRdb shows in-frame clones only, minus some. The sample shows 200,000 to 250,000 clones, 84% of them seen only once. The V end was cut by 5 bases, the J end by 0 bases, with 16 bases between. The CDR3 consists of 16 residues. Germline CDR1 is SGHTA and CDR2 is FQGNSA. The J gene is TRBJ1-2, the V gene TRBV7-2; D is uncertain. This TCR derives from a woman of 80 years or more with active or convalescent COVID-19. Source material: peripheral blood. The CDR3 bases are TGTGCCAGCAGCGAAAGTATCACTGAAGCTAACTATGGCTACACCTTC. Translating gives CASSESITEANYGYTF.